Listed here are 8 T cell receptor beta chains from one sample, sequenced in a study of technical replicates of blood from a handful of donors. Method: immunoSEQ multiplex PCR; TCRdb's copy keeps in-frame clones and lacks some. The table lists about 69,000 clones, around nine tenths of them singletons, with 3.5% to 5.5% in the top ten. The sequenced sample consisted of PBMCs. The source is a human donor in good health. Some clones in this sample may be carry-over from other donors' samples.

J is TRBJ2-7 and V is TRBV5-1, with unresolved D. The CDR3 has 13 residues. The germline V gene encodes CDR1 SGHRS and CDR2 YFSETQ. Trimming removed 0 bases from V and 1 base from J, with 5 bases in between. CDR3: CASSLAQSYEQYF. Here the CDR3 DNA reads TGCGCCAGCAGCTTGGCTCAGTCCTACGAGCAGTACTTC.

This clone was counted once. This chain joins TRBV7-2 and TRBJ1-1; TRBD1 matches at 7 bases. There are 13 residues in the CDR3. J was trimmed by 2 bases and V by 8 bases; bases with no gene match: 5. Germline CDR1 is SGHTA and CDR2 is FQGNSA. CDR3 region: CASGGQINTEAFF. The CDR3 nucleotides read TGTGCCAGCGGGGGACAGATAAACACTGAAGCTTTCTTT.

The chain has TRBV7-2 and TRBJ2-7; 11 nucleotides match TRBD2. Per the germline V gene, CDR1 is SGHTA and CDR2 is FQGNSA. This CDR3 has 15 residues. V lost 2 bases and J lost 6; bases outside the gene matches: 6. In DNA, the CDR3 is TGTGCCAGCAGCTTAACTAGCGGGGGAATCGGCGAGCAGTACTTC. As protein: CASSLTSGGIGEQYF.

The chain joins TRBV27 to TRBJ1-6; D not certain. The CDR3 length is 14 residues. Trimming pared 3 bases from V and 11 bases from J, leaving 14 bases between. Germline loops: CDR1 MNHEY, CDR2 SMNVEV (reference sequence). The CDR3 coding sequence is TGTGCCAGCAGTTTGGTCGGGAGTTTGGCACCCCTCCACTTT. Its translation: CASSLVGSLAPLHF.

The chain recombines TRBV7-2 with TRBJ2-3; 9 nucleotides agree with TRBD2. This CDR3 contains 13 residues. V shed 8 bases, J shed 4 bases, and the junction held 4 bases outside the gene matches. Germline assignment: CDR1 SGHTA and CDR2 FQGNSA. CDR3 nucleotides: TGTGCCAGCGGTCCTAGCGGGGCAGATACGCAGTATTTT. Its protein product is CASGPSGADTQYF.

There are a few counts of this clone. This chain uses TRBV18 with TRBJ1-6; possibly TRBD1 for D (5 bases). Trimming took 3 bases from V and 9 from J, leaving 9 bases between them. Germline assignment: CDR1 KGHSH and CDR2 LQKENI. The CDR3 length is 13 residues. DNA for the CDR3: TGTGCCAGCTCACCCGTTACAGGTTCACCCCTCCACTTT. Translating gives CASSPVTGSPLHF.

The V and J genes are TRBV7-8 and TRBJ1-1, with 10 positions matching TRBD1. The CDR3 is made up of 14 amino acids. Germline V gene data show CDR1 as SGHVS and CDR2 as FQNEAQ. Trimming cost V 3 bases and J 5 bases; bases outside gene matches: 3. Here the CDR3 DNA reads TGTGCCAGCAGCTTTGACAGGGGGCTAACTGAAGCTTTCTTT. Protein product: CASSFDRGLTEAFF. Full variable domain (outside the CDR3, taken from reference TRBV7-8 and TRBJ1-1): GAGVSQSPRYKVAKRGQDVALRCDPISGHVSLFWYQQALGQGPEFLTYFQNEAQLDKSGLPSDRFFAERPEGSVSTLKIQRTQQEDSAVYLCASSFDRGLTEAFFGQGTRLTVV.

The rearrangement uses TRBV7-7 and TRBJ1-3, with D perhaps TRBD1 (5 bases). The germline V gene has CDR1 SSHAT and CDR2 FNYEAQ (reference sequence). This CDR3 region has 16 residues. The V gene lost 5 bases and the J gene lost 0 bases, with 14 bases spanning the gap. CDR3 in DNA: TGTGCCAGCAGCCCGGGACTGCCCAACTCTGGAAACACCATATATTTT. Translating it yields CASSPGLPNSGNTIYF.